Given below is one TCR beta chain in context. Which antigen it targets is not known. Base-call qualities are not available, and no considerably larger clone is one nucleotide away. The CDR3 regions of human TCRbeta chains were analyzed by immunosequencing. The source study handled its data this way. TCRs in the repertoires were compared against a reference library of SARS-CoV-2-specific TCRs that had been generated with the MIRA antigen-specificity platform. Breadth was defined as the fraction of unique TCRs that were SARS-CoV-2-associated, and depth was defined as the fraction of total T cells that were SARS-CoV-2-associated. Using the MIRA data, each spike-specific TCR was mapped to the spike region that the TCR reacts to and placed in a CD4 or CD8 class. Log10-transformed breadth and depth values were compared by one-way ANOVA with Sidak's multiple comparisons tests. TCRdb provides this immuneACCESS table in a form limited to in-frame rearrangements. Some clones are lacking; in checked studies, under half of them reflect an unresolved V gene, and why the rest are absent is not known. Clone size and the V and J calls come from that table; the DNA yielded D and trimming. The sample table holds 120,000 or so clones, of which 80% to 90% were seen once. Of the sample, about 27% falls within the top ten clones.

This record comes from a study of T cell responses to AZD1222 COVID-19 vaccine (dated by TCRdb to the early 2020s). Regarding the study in general: A total of just over 230 trial participants underwent TCR sequencing, of whom 207 had received two doses of AZD1222 and 26 had received two doses of the MenACWY control vaccine. Enrollment into the trials was organized by age into subgroups of 18-55, 56-69 and 70-plus years, and those subgroups contained about 150, 27 and 61 TCR-sequenced participants, respectively.

Reading from cysteine to phenylalanine, the CDR3 counts 13 amino acids. The entry retains the CDR3 DNA only, 39 bases that are in frame from base 1. Between the V and J ends, shortened by 6 bases and 0 bases respectively, the junction contains 6 bases. What the work shows at the level of the full study, not this receptor alone: Epitopes outside the regions mutated in the B.1.351 and B.1.1.7 variants were reportedly recognized by nearly half of the unique spike-specific TCRs. Because no day 14 peak-response samples were available, repertoires were characterized only after the peak T cell response. Conclusions about previously exposed vaccinees are limited, since just five or six AZD1222 recipients were seropositive for SARS-CoV-2 at baseline. After two AZD1222 doses, both the breadth and the depth of spike-specific TCRs were significantly higher than at day 0 and than in MenACWY recipients. Most participants were white British and females outnumbered males, and the authors suggested that clonal diversity may have been underestimated. The 56-69-year group was small, and its depth increase did not reach significance, likely because of low power. CD4 TCRs associated with the vaccine covered the entire spike protein, and the dominant responses were in regions 160-218 and 743-854.

What this sample's time point label stands for: about 28 days (+/-7) after the second vaccine dose. AZD1222 recipients given second doses at about 4 weeks or at about 12 weeks were pooled, since spike-specific TCR depth and breadth were not found to differ between the two schedules. Vaccinee samples came from UK trials COV001 and COV002, including a single-blind randomized controlled phase 2/3 trial of AZD1222 (ChAdOx1 nCoV-19) in healthy adults. Trial participant PBMC samples were collected at day 0 and day 28 after the second dose for TCRbeta chain sequencing. The sequencing here drew on peripheral blood, taken 28 days after the second AZD1222 dose. Rearrangement joined TRBV12-3 or TRBV12-4 to TRBJ1-5; no D gene is confidently identified. The receptor was isolated from an adult who received the AZD1222 COVID-19 vaccine. For the CDR3, the sequence is CASSSYSNQPQHF. The sequenced DNA is TGTGCCAGCAGCTCTTATAGCAATCAGCCCCAGCATTTT.